This T cell receptor (beta chain) was sequenced for a study of neurological immune-mediated disorders. The table lists this clonotype with many counts. TCRdb independently ran MiXCR on the 5' RACE reads; one entry per CDR3 protein. The data contain about 50,000 distinct CDR3 sequences, 10% to 13% of them singletons. Per the germline V gene, CDR1 is DFQATT and CDR2 is SNEGSKA (reference sequence). V was pared by 0 bases and J by 7 bases, with 12 bases of the junction left unmatched. The CDR3 totals 16 residues. The clonotype comes from a man aged 65 to 79 with HTLV-1-associated myelopathy (HAM/TSP). The material sequenced was PBMCs. The chain links TRBV20-1 to TRBJ2-7, with TRBD2 matching 10 bases. In DNA, the CDR3 is TGCAGTGCTAGAGATCCGAGGAGGGCTAGCGGGAGTGAGCAGTACTTC. Translated, it gives CSARDPRRASGSEQYF.